Shown below are 3 T cell receptor beta chains from a single sample sequenced in a study of early T cells in non-severe SARS-CoV-2 infection. One entry per CDR3 protein results from TCRdb running MiXCR on the 5' RACE reads. The data hold more than 75,000 distinct CDR3 sequences, with over 10% observed a single time. Sequencing was carried out using whole blood. Every receptor here comes from an adult who was a healthcare worker with PCR-confirmed SARS-CoV-2 infection or an uninfected control (not recorded which).

This clonotype has at least ten counts. The chain is built from TRBV2 and TRBJ2-2; 10 nucleotides line up with TRBD1. The trim removed 8 bases at V and 7 bases at J, leaving 10 bases unmatched. The CDR3 covers 15 residues. The germline V gene has CDR1 SNHLY and CDR2 FYNNEI. Here the CDR3 DNA reads TGTGCCAGCCACCGGGACAGGGGTCGACACGGGGAGCTGTTTTTT. Residues: CASHRDRGRHGELFF.

The rearrangement links TRBV6-5 to TRBJ2-1; the D gene is possibly TRBD2 (5 bases). The germline CDR1 and CDR2 sequences are MNHEY and SVGAGI. With 2 bases removed from V and 0 bases from J, the gap between germline ends came to 8 bases. The CDR3 consists of 15 residues. The CDR3 loop is CASSYEGSSYNEQFF. As DNA, the CDR3 is TGTGCCAGCAGTTACGAAGGGAGCTCCTACAATGAGCAGTTCTTC.

This clonotype was seen many times. The rearrangement joins TRBV18 to TRBJ1-5, with D perhaps TRBD1 (6 bases). CDR3 length: 15 residues. Germline V gene sequence: CDR1 KGHSH, CDR2 LQKENI. Trimming left V 1 base short and J 4 bases short, with 11 bases between. The CDR3 DNA follows: TGTGCCAGCTCACCACTCGGACAGACTAATCAGCCCCAGCATTTT. Its protein product is CASSPLGQTNQPQHF. Complete variable domain (other parts from reference TRBV18 and TRBJ1-5): NAGVMQNPRHLVRRRGQEARLRCSPMKGHSHVYWYRQLPEEGLKFMVYLQKENIIDESGMPKERFSAEFPKEGPSILRIQQVVRGDSAAYFCASSPLGQTNQPQHFGDGTRLSIL.